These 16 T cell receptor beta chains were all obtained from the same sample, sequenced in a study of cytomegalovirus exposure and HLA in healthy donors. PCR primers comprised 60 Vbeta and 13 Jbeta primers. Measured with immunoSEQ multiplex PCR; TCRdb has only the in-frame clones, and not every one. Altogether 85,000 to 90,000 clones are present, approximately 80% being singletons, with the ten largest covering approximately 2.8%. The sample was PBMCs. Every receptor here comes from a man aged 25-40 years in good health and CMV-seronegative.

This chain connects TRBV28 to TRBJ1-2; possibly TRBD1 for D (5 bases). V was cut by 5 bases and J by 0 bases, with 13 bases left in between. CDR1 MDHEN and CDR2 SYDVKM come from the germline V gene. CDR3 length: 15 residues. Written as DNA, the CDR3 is TGTGCCAGCAGTCCAACGACAGTTTCTAACTATGGCTACACCTTC. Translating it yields CASSPTTVSNYGYTF.

CDR3 region: CASSPRGTGGDEQYF. The CDR3 bases are TGTGCCAGCAGCCCGAGGGGGACGGGGGGGGACGAGCAGTACTTC. The genes are TRBV7-9 and TRBJ2-7; 8 bases map to TRBD2. This CDR3 spans 15 amino acids. V lost 5 bases and J lost 5; bases outside the gene matches: 11. CDR1 is SEHNR, CDR2 FQNEAQ, per germline (reference sequence).

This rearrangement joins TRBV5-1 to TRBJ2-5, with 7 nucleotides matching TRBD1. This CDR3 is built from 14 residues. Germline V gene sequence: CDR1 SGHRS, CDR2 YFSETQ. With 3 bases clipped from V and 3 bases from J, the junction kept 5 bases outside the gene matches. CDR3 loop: CASSSTGTEETQYF. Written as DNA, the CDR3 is TGCGCCAGCAGCTCCACCGGGACAGAAGAGACCCAGTACTTC. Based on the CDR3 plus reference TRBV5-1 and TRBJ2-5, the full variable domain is KAGVTQTPRYLIKTRGQQVTLSCSPISGHRSVSWYQQTPGQGLQFLFEYFSETQRNKGNFPGRFSGRQFSNSRSEMNVSTLELGDSALYLCASSSTGTEETQYFGPGTRLLVL.

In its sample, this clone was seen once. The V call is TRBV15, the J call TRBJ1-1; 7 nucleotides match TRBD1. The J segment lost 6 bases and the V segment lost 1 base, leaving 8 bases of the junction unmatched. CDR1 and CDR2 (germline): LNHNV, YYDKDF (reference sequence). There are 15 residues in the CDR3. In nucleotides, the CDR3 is TGTGCCACCAGCAGAGCTCGACAGGGTAGGGCTGAAGCTTTCTTT. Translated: CATSRARQGRAEAFF.

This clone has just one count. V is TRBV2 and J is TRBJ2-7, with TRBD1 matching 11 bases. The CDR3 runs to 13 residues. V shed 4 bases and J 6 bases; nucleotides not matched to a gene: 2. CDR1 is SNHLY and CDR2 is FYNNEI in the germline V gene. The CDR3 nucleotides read TGTGCCAGCAGTGTCGGGACAGGGGGCGAGCAGTACTTC. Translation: CASSVGTGGEQYF.

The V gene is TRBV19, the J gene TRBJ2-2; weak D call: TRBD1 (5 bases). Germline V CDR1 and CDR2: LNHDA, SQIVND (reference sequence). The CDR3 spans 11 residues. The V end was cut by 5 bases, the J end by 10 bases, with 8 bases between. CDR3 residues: CASSVREELFF. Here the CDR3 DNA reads TGTGCCAGTAGTGTCAGGGAGGAGCTGTTTTTT.

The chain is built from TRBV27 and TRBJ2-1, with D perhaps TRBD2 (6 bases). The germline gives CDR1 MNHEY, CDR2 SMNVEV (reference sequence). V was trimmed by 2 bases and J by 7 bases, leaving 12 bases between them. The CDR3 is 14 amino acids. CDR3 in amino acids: CASSLRGWGNEQFF. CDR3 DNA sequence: TGTGCCAGCAGTTTACGGGGGTGGGGGAATGAGCAGTTCTTC.

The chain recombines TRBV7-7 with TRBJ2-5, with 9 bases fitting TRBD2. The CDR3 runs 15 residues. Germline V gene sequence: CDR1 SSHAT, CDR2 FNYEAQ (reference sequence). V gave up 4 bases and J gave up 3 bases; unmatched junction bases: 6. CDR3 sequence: CASSWGLAEKETQYF. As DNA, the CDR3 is TGTGCCAGCAGCTGGGGACTAGCTGAGAAAGAGACCCAGTACTTC.

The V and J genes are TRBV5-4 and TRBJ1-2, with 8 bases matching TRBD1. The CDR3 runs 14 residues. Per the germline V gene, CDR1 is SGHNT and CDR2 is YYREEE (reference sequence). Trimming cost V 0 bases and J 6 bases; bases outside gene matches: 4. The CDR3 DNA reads TGTGCCAGCAGCTTGGGACAGGGGAATCATGGCTACACCTTC. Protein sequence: CASSLGQGNHGYTF. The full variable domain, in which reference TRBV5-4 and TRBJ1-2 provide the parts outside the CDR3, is ETGVTQSPTHLIKTRGQQVTLRCSSQSGHNTVSWYQQALGQGPQFIFQYYREEENGRGNFPPRFSGLQFPNYSSELNVNALELDDSALYLCASSLGQGNHGYTFGSGTRLTVV.

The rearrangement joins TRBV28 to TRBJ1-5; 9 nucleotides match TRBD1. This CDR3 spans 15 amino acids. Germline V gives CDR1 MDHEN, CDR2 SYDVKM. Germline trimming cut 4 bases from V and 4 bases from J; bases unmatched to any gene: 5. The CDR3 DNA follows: TGTGCCAGCAGTTGGGGACAGGGTGGAAATCAGCCCCAGCATTTT. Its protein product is CASSWGQGGNQPQHF.

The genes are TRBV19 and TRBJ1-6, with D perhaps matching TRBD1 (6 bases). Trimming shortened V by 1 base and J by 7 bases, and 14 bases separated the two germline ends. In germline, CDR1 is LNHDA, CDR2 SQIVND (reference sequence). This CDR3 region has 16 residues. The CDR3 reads CASSIAKDRHNSPLHF. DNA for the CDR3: TGTGCCAGTAGTATAGCCAAGGACAGACACAATTCACCCCTCCACTTT.

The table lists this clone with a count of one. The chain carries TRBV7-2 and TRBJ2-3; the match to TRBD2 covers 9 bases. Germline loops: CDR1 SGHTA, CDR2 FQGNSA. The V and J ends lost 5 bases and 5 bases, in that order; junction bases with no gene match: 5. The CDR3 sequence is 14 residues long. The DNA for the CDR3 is TGTGCCAGCAGCCGCGGGGGGGCCTTAGATACGCAGTATTTT. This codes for CASSRGGALDTQYF.

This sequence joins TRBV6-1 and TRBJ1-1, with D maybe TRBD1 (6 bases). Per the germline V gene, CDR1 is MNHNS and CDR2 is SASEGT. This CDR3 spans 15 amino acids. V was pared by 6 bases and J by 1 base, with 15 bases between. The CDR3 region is CASRYTGSGNTEAFF. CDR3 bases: TGTGCCAGCAGATACACAGGGTCGGGGAACACTGAAGCTTTCTTT.

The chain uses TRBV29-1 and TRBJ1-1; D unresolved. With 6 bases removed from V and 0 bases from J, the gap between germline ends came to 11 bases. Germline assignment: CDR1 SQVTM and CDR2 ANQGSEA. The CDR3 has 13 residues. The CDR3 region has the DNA TGCAGCGTCATACTGAGCATGAACACTGAAGCTTTCTTT. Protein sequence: CSVILSMNTEAFF.

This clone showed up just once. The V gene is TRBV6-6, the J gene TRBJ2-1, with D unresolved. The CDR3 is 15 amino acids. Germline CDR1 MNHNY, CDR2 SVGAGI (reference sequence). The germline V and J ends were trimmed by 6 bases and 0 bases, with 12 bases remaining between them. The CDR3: CASRPLLSSYNEQFF. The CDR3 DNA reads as TGTGCCAGCAGACCTCTCCTAAGCTCCTACAATGAGCAGTTCTTC.

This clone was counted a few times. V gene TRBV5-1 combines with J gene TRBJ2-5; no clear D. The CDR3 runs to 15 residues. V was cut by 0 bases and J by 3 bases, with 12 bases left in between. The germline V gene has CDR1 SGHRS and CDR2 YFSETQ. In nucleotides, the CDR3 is TGCGCCAGCAGCTTGGTTGGCTTTGCCGAAGAGACCCAGTACTTC. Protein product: CASSLVGFAEETQYF.